The source of this TCR beta chain is a study of CD8+ T cells in alopecia areata. Study-level background: Twice a day, 5 to 10 mg of oral tofacitinib was administered to treated patients.

As for this clone: The antigen remains unidentified.

Extraction of RNA preceded its reverse transcription into cDNA, which served as the sequencing template. The protocol was immunoSEQ multiplex PCR, while the TCRdb copy is restricted to in-frame clones and leaves out a portion. Among 150,000 to 200,000 clones, around three fifths were seen once, and the ten largest hold around 0.9%. Germline lookup yields CDR1 SGDLS and CDR2 YYNGEE. Trimming cost V 4 bases and J 1 base, with 11 bases left between them. The CDR3 is 15 residues long. Treatment indicated: oral pan-JAK inhibitor, 5-10 mg twice daily. General study findings and limits: Tofacitinib did not eliminate many expanded lesional clones from scalp or blood. The study found TCR sharing across patients less clear than in mice, possibly for HLA reasons.

The TCR comes from a human donor with alopecia areata. The chain has TRBV9 and TRBJ2-2, with a tentative D call TRBD2 (5 bases). The input for sequencing was CD4+ T cells sorted from blood, taken at week 4, from a patient treated with tofacitinib. The CDR3 spells CASSRLGENTGELFF. The CDR3, as DNA: TGTGCCAGCAGCAGACTCGGGGAGAACACCGGGGAGCTGTTTTTT.